This T cell receptor (beta chain) emerged from a study of T-cell memory formation after mild COVID-19. Germline-derived CDR1 and CDR2 are DFQATT and SNEGSKA (reference sequence). The CDR3 has 14 amino acids. V was pared by 3 bases and J by 10 bases, with 11 bases of the junction left unmatched. Constant-segment primers and 5'RACE yielded cDNA libraries for TCR alpha and TCR beta, each carrying sample barcodes and UMIs. TCRdb reprocessed the 5' RACE reads with MiXCR, giving one entry per CDR3 protein. The sample has about half a million distinct CDR3 sequences; over 15% are singletons. Whole-study findings and limits: Detection of some responders pre-infection suggested pre-existing cross-reactive memory T cells participated. CM and EM subsets held most contracting CD4+ clones; EMRA held CD8+ ones.

Note on this clonotype: Its antigen is unidentified.

V is TRBV20-1 and J is TRBJ2-3, with 9 nucleotides matching TRBD1. This sequence was found in an adult woman who had mild COVID-19 (a few samples of this study predate the infection). Cell type and time point are not known. The sequencing input was PBMCs or a T cell subset sorted from them (not recorded which). Here the CDR3 reads CSASMGTGTLAQYF. The CDR3 DNA reads TGCAGTGCTAGTATGGGGACAGGGACACTCGCGCAGTATTTT.